The present entry profiles one TCR beta chain with its context. The protocol was immunoSEQ multiplex PCR, while the TCRdb copy is restricted to in-frame clones and leaves out a portion. The sample shows 150,000 to 200,000 clones, around 89% of them seen only once. The germline CDR1 and CDR2 sequences are SGDLS and YYNGEE. The CDR3 is 16 amino acids. The V and J ends lost 0 bases and 1 base respectively, with 11 bases between them. This record comes from a study of T cell responses to AZD1222 COVID-19 vaccine. The V call is TRBV9, the J call TRBJ2-1; D might be TRBD2 (6 bases). The TCR was taken from an adult in good health. The sample consisted of peripheral blood, taken on day 0 of AZD1222 vaccination. The CDR3 nucleotides read TGTGCCAGCAGCGTAGACGAGCGGGTGTCCTACAATGAGCAGTTCTTC. Translation: CASSVDERVSYNEQFF.